This T cell receptor (beta chain) was sequenced during a study of T cells in localized non-small cell lung cancer. Broader study findings: Longer survival (overall) was linked to higher T cell density in blood. In uninvolved adjacent lung, T cell clonality reached its highest value, exceeding tumor. Out of the top 100 tumor clones, a median approximately 57 were seen in adjacent lung. Only one tumor region went through sequencing, so heterogeneity may still be there.

Trimming pared 3 bases from V and 2 bases from J, leaving 7 bases between. CDR3 length equals 13 residues. Germline V CDR1 and CDR2: GTSNPN, SVGIG (reference sequence). Some clones are missing from TCRdb's copy, which holds only in-frame ones; the method was immunoSEQ multiplex PCR. The sample has approximately 45,000 clones, about four fifths seen once. This clone was recorded only once. What it binds is unknown. This receptor was identified in a man aged 35 to 69 with stage III lung adenocarcinoma. The material was peripheral blood mononuclear cells, obtained before any cancer treatment. This chain links TRBV30 with TRBJ2-2, with unresolved D. The CDR3 bases are TGTGCCTGGAGCCCCGGAAACACCGGGGAGCTGTTTTTT. Encoded protein: CAWSPGNTGELFF.